This record concerns one T cell receptor (beta chain) sequence. These data originate in a study of control samples from healthy donors and cancer patients. The protocol was immunoSEQ multiplex PCR, while the TCRdb copy is restricted to in-frame clones and leaves out a portion. The data contain about 140,000 clones, roughly nine tenths of them singletons. The CDR3 length is 14 residues. Germline V CDR1 and CDR2: SGHRS, YFSETQ. V lost 6 bases and J 8 bases, leaving 20 bases between the germline ends. The chain carries TRBV5-1 and TRBJ1-2, with a tentative D call TRBD1 (5 bases). Sample: blood. The source of this sequence is a man younger than 30 in good health. DNA of the CDR3: TGCGCCAGCACCCGAGAAGAGGCAGGGAAGGGCTACACCTTC. Translating gives CASTREEAGKGYTF.